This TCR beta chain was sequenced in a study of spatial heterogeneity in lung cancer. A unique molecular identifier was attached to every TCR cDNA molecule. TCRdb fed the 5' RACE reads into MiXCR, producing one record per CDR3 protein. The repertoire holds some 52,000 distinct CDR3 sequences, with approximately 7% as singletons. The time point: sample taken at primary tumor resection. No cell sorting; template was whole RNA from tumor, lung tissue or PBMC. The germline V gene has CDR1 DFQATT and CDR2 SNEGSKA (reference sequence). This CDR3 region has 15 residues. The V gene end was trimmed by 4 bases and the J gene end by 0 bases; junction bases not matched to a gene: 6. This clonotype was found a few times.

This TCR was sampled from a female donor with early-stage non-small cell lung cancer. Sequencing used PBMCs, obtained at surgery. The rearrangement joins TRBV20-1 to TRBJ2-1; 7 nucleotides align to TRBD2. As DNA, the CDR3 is TGCAGTGCTAATAAGCGGGGTAGCTCCTACAATGAGCAGTTCTTC. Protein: CSANKRGSSYNEQFF.